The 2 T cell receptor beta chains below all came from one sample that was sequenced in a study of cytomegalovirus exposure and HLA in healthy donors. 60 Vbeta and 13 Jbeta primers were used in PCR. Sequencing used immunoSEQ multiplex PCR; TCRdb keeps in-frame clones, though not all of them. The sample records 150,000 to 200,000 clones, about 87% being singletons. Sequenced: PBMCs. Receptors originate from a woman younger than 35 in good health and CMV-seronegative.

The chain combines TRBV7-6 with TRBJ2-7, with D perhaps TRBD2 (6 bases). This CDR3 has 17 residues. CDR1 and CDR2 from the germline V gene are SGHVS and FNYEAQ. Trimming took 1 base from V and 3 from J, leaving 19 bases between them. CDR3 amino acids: CASSLEGRGGRNYEQYF. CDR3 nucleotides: TGTGCCAGCAGCTTAGAAGGGCGGGGCGGTAGGAACTACGAGCAGTACTTC.

CDR3 nucleotides: TGTGCCAGCAGCCAACCGGGACAGGCCGGTTTGGGCACCGGGGAGCTGTTTTTT. The encoded protein is CASSQPGQAGLGTGELFF. V usage is TRBV14 and J usage is TRBJ2-2; 8 bases are a match to TRBD1. Losses at the gene ends were 2 bases for V and 4 bases for J; bases not matched to a gene: 12. The CDR3 length is 18 residues. Germline loops: CDR1 SGHDN, CDR2 FVKESK.